The text below deals with one T cell receptor beta chain. The antigen is not known. The data belong to a study of human T cells and chemical hapten exposure. There are 12 residues in the CDR3. The library labeled individual cDNA molecules by adding unique molecular identifiers to them. Study processing details: Counts of TCRs in each sample centred on a median of around 96,000 and extended from around 24,000 to 710,000. TCRdb re-derived calls from the RACE reads in MiXCR, one entry per CDR3 protein. These V and J calls derive from TCRdb rather than the authors' analysis. Among about 120,000 distinct CDR3 sequences, about an eighth were seen once, and the ten largest hold more than 1.3%. Study-level results: Relative to control repertoires, expanded TCRs gave rise to significantly more large CDR3 similarity clusters.

Time point in this sample: patch test 1, 2 weeks after DPC sensitization. Treatment here: therapeutic diphenylcyclopropenone sensitization with weekly scalp DPC. The rearrangement uses TRBV3-2 and TRBJ2-1. TRBV3-2 is annotated as a pseudogene. Sequencing used whole blood, obtained in connection with sensitization to the hapten diphenylcyclopropenone (DPC). The TCR was taken from a woman aged 45-60 years with alopecia areata. Some clones in this sample may be carry-over from other donors' samples. The CDR3 protein is CASRTTYNEQFF. CDR3 nucleotides: TGTGCCAGCAGAACCACATACAATGAGCAGTTCTTC.